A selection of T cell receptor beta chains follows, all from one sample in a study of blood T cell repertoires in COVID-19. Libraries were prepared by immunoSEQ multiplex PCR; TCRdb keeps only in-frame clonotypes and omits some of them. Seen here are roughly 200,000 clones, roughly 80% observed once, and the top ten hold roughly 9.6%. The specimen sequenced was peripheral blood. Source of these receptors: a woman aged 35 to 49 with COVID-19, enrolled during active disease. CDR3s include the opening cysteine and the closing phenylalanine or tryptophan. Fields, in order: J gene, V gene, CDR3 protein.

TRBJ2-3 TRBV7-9 CASSWTSGSTDTQYF
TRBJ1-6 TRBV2 CASIARGLSPLHF
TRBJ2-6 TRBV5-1 CASSFRQAGTGANVLTF
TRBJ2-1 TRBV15 CATSRGTRLNEQFF
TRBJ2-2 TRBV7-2 CASSPWQGDTGELFF
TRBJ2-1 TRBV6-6 CASSYSAGAAYNEQFF
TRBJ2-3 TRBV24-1 CATSELDSDTQYF
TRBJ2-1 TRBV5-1 CASSNSQGNEQFF
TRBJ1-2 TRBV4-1 CASSQRTRDRGGYTF
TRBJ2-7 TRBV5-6 CASSSNPAQTYEQYF
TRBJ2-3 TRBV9 CASSVALSSTDTQYF
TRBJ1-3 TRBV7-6 CASSAAVIGNTIYF
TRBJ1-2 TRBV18 CASSPQGSANYGYTF
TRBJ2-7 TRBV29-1 CSAVTGIRYEQYF
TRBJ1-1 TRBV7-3 CASSSQGWGTEAFF
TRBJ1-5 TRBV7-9 CASSFDRNQPQHF
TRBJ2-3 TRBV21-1 CASSKRRALAGGPTNTQYF
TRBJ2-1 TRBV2 CASSERLAGNEQFF
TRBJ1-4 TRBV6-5 CASRGGVNEKLFF
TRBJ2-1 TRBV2 CASTVPSGLQFF
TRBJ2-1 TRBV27 CASSLSGMGRSNEQFF
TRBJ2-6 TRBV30 CAWSVDKGFSFPGANVLTF
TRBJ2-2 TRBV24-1 CATSDSKRDNTGELFF
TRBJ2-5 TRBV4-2 CASRPGLAGVSRETQYF